This T cell receptor (beta chain) was retrieved from a study of regulatory T cells in long-lasting Graves disease (dated by TCRdb to about 2021). Context from the whole study: In the newly diagnosed Graves' disease group, patients had been taking antithyroid drugs for less than 3 months. Persistent Graves' disease patients were compared with newly diagnosed Graves' disease patients by peripheral blood TCR sequencing and RNA sequencing. The study was conducted in China and was registered as a clinical trial. A total of around 35 samples underwent TCR sequencing, from roughly 13 patients with persistent Graves' disease and roughly 20 patients with newly diagnosed Graves' disease.

This clonotype was counted ten times or more. Its antigen target is currently unknown. Base quality data are lacking; no much larger clone is found one base away. Libraries were built with multiplex PCR. This sample was sequenced with an Illumina HiSeq 4000. TCR beta libraries were built with iRepertoire HTBI primers and Arm-PCR amplification of CDR3 regions. Before sequencing, the PCR products went through gel purification. Per the authors' processing: Across samples, 55 to 80 TRBV and 14 TRBJ segments were identified and used for gene usage analysis of CDR3 amino acid clonotypes. COPE and FqMerger were used to merge the filtered high-quality paired reads into contigs. BLAST was used to align contigs to IMGT TRBV, TRBD and TRBJ reference genes, with CDR3 defined following IMGT. Any clonotype with a frequency above 0.1% was counted as a highly expanded clone. Shannon entropy was used to measure repertoire diversity, and the Gini coefficient was used to measure V-J evenness. Clonotypes shared by more than one individual were considered public. TCRdb redid the processing of the public reads, applying fastp at Q25 and MiXCR, and retained in-frame beta chains. Rows with a matching CDR3 protein are joined into one entry that keeps the most common DNA and genes. TCRdb, not the original authors, processed these V and J calls. This sample lists roughly 530,000 distinct CDR3 sequences; about 16% were detected once. 25% of the sample is taken by the ten largest.

The germline V gene (reference sequence) provides CDR1 LNHNV and CDR2 YYDKDF. Taken from cysteine to phenylalanine, the CDR3 has 13 residues. The read is trimmed to its CDR3 DNA, 39 bases read in frame from base 1. The junction carries 6 bases between V and J, which are trimmed by 5 bases and 2 bases respectively. The time point label, as the study defines it: newly diagnosed GD, antithyroid drugs for less than 3 months. RNA was extracted from PBMCs in TRIzol for both TCR sequencing and RNA sequencing. Graves' disease was diagnosed according to American Thyroid Association guidelines. Patients for the study were recruited at an endocrinology department in Xi'an, China. Each patient gave roughly 10 milliliters of peripheral blood, collected in an EDTA anticoagulant tube. Ficoll Paque Plus density gradient separation was used to isolate PBMCs, and no further T cell sorting was done. An Agilent 2100 Bioanalyzer and agarose gel were used to check RNA quality, while a NanoDrop 2000 measured RNA concentration.

Overall results and qualifications from the work: More public clonotypes were shared among persistent patients (approximately 3,000) than among newly diagnosed patients (966). Because the primary lesion, thyroid tissue, could not be accessed, the study looked at peripheral blood alone. Compared with newly diagnosed patients, persistent Graves' disease patients had lower TCR Shannon entropy and fewer highly expanded clones, which suggests clonal expansion. Persistent disease showed preferential use of TRBV28, TRBJ1-2 and TRBJ2-5, whereas newly diagnosed disease favored TRBV20-1 and TRBJ2-1. The small sample size was acknowledged by the authors as a limitation that may reduce accuracy. Sequencing and analysis were restricted to the TCR beta chain.

A further study also used this sample, focusing on T cells in Graves' hyperthyroidism and ophthalmopathy. According to the second study: Stable Graves' hyperthyroidism was defined as the absence of progression to ophthalmopathy over 18 months of follow-up. Hyperthyroidism patients were aged 18 to 65 years and newly diagnosed, with disease duration of less than 2 months. Patients with uncontrolled infections, other autoimmune diseases, pregnancy or lactation were excluded. Clinical symptoms, serum thyroxine and TRAb, thyroid ultrasound, and orbital computed tomography formed the basis for the diagnoses. The first round of RT-PCR for the TCR CDR3 was performed with the HTBI primer set and the Qiagen OneStep RT-PCR kit. Most expanded thyroid clonotypes (frequency above 0.001) were also detected in blood, a finding suggesting that blood repertoires may reflect thyroid immune responses. Ophthalmopathy was separated from stable hyperthyroidism by a 13 V-J signature model, with 87.88% sensitivity and roughly 81% specificity obtained in cross-validation and 80%/75% obtained in testing. In validation, the model predicted progression to ophthalmopathy with about 71% sensitivity and roughly 75% specificity, a median of roughly seven months before onset. To identify TCR V-J signatures that set the groups apart, the researchers used a discovery cohort of approximately 98 patients, made up of 43 with Graves' ophthalmopathy and 57 with stable Graves' hyperthyroidism. Prospective prediction of ophthalmopathy was tested in an independent validation cohort consisting of some 18 hyperthyroidism patients and over 15 patients who later progressed to ophthalmopathy. The 95 to 100 discovery patients were divided at random into training and test sets in a 7:3 ratio. Thyroid tissue and blood T-cell repertoires from about six Graves' hyperthyroidism patients were also compared in the study. Following sampling, methimazole starting at 30 mg daily was given to hyperthyroidism patients, and high-dose intravenous methylprednisolone was given to ophthalmopathy patients. Libraries were constructed in a second round of multiplex PCR, after which size selection and purification were performed. Paired-end sequencing of the libraries was performed with 100 bp reads on an Illumina HiSeq2000. SOAPnuke was used to process the raw data, throwing out any read that contained adapters or uncalled bases, had a mean Phred below 15, or lacked an exact constant-primer or identifier match. High-quality paired reads were merged using COPE v1.2.5, and each unique nucleotide sequence was defined as a clonotype. MiTCR v1.1 was used to align the clonotypes against IMGT TRBV, TRBD and TRBJ reference segments. The analysis included only V-J combinations with a frequency above 0.0001, which together covered 99% to 99.2% of the repertoires. The TCS score was defined as F50 (clonal expansion) divided by E x V (chaos), with BLOSUM62-based TCRdist calculated between CDR3 peptides within each V-J. Welch's t-statistics and random forest reduced several hundred V-J features to 10 to 15, which were used in a naive Bayes classifier (R e1071). Sample size was not statistically predetermined, and investigators were not blinded to group allocation. According to the paper, TCR Vbeta CDR3 sequencing was carried out on 120 to 150 peripheral blood samples, which came from about 45 ophthalmopathy, roughly 75 hyperthyroidism and some 17 progressor patients.

Sequenced material: peripheral blood mononuclear cells (PBMCs), taken at new diagnosis, from a patient treated with antithyroid drugs. The receptor comes from a woman between 40 and 65 years old with Graves disease. Donor details come from another sample of the same person, matched by shared clones. Recombination linked TRBV15 to TRBJ2-2, with an unclear D gene assignment. The CDR3 protein: CATSSFNTGELFF. The DNA is TGTGCCACCAGCTCATTTAACACCGGGGAGCTGTTTTTT.